This T cell receptor beta chain was recovered during a study of read filtering for tumor transcriptome and immune sequencing. Study results and caveats: Correlation between methods rose after single-read clonotypes were removed.

This clonotype has just one count. Its antigen is still unknown. A much larger clone sits a single nucleotide away, making a read error possible. Likely a read error: the CDR3 ends without its conserved phenylalanine or tryptophan. This library used 300 to 500 ng RNA and molecular barcoded adaptors spanning alpha/delta and beta/gamma chains. From the reads, TCRdb called clonotypes with MiXCR, one entry per CDR3 protein. The table lists approximately 59,000 distinct CDR3 sequences, approximately 13% of them singletons, with 16% in the top ten. Trimming left V 7 bases short and J 0 bases short, with 9 bases between. The CDR3 has 12 residues. Germline CDR1 SQVTM, CDR2 ANQGSEA.

The sequencing input was a population of CD138-negative cells sorted from bone marrow. The chain uses TRBV29-1 and TRBJ1-1; D gene ambiguous. The receptor was derived from a donor at least 40 years old with multiple myeloma. The CDR3 DNA follows: TGCAGCGGGGAAGTGGTGAACACTGAAGCTTTCTCT. Translating gives CSGEVVNTEAFS.